These 25 T cell receptor beta chains came from one sample sequenced in a study of cytomegalovirus exposure and HLA in healthy donors. Libraries were prepared by immunoSEQ multiplex PCR; TCRdb keeps only in-frame clonotypes and omits some of them. The sample lists about 64,000 clones; around 89% were seen once. Sample: PBMCs. These receptors were obtained from a woman under 30 in good health and CMV-seronegative.

V usage is TRBV7-9 and J usage is TRBJ2-7; a weak D match, TRBD2 (6 bases). Between the trimmed V and J ends, which lost 0 bases and 4 bases, there was a span of 7 bases. Germline assignment: CDR1 SEHNR and CDR2 FQNEAQ (reference sequence). The CDR3 has 13 amino acids. The CDR3 DNA reads as TGTGCCAGCAGCTTAGCGGGAGGATACGAGCAGTACTTC. Amino acid sequence: CASSLAGGYEQYF.

This chain links TRBV7-9 with TRBJ2-7; TRBD1 might be the D (5 bases). This CDR3 contains 15 residues. V lost 3 bases to trimming and J lost 2 bases, with 14 bases between them. CDR1 and CDR2 (germline): SEHNR, FQNEAQ (reference sequence). For the CDR3, the DNA is TGTGCCAGCAGCTTGGGGCAGGGAACTGCCTACGAGCAGTACTTC. Translating gives CASSLGQGTAYEQYF.

This chain links TRBV29-1 with TRBJ1-2; TRBD1 might be the D (6 bases). With 3 bases removed from V and 4 bases from J, the gap between germline ends came to 12 bases. Germline lookup yields CDR1 SQVTM and CDR2 ANQGSEA. The CDR3 spans 13 residues. Here the CDR3 DNA reads TGCAGCGTTGAGGGGACACCCGGCTATGGCTACACCTTC. It translates to CSVEGTPGYGYTF.

The chain combines TRBV7-9 with TRBJ1-1; 7 bases agree with TRBD1. After removal of 4 bases from V and 4 bases from J, the junction contained 6 bases not matched to a gene. Germline CDR1 SEHNR, CDR2 FQNEAQ (reference sequence). This CDR3 is built from 14 residues. The CDR3 nucleotides are TGTGCCAGCAGCTCAACAGGGGCGACCACTGAAGCTTTCTTT. Translated, it gives CASSSTGATTEAFF.

In its sample, this clone was seen once. V is TRBV5-1 and J is TRBJ2-7, with a tentative D call TRBD1 (6 bases). Germline CDR1 is SGHRS and CDR2 is YFSETQ. V was trimmed by 0 bases and J by 5 bases, leaving 15 bases between them. The CDR3 has 15 residues. The CDR3 sequence is CASSLVSGDVDEQYF. CDR3 in DNA: TGCGCCAGCAGCTTGGTATCAGGGGATGTCGACGAGCAGTACTTC. Variable domain in full (rest from reference TRBV5-1 and TRBJ2-7): KAGVTQTPRYLIKTRGQQVTLSCSPISGHRSVSWYQQTPGQGLQFLFEYFSETQRNKGNFPGRFSGRQFSNSRSEMNVSTLELGDSALYLCASSLVSGDVDEQYFGPGTRLTVT.

This chain joins TRBV12-2 and TRBJ2-3; TRBD2, the table's D call, was not compared with the DNA. TRBV12-2 is listed as a pseudogene. The CDR3 is 22 residues long. CDR3 loop: CASRLSIYRASGGAQPSDTQYF. DNA for the CDR3: TGTGCAAGTCGCTTAAGTATTTATAGGGCTAGCGGGGGGGCCCAACCCTCAGATACGCAGTATTTT.

The V and J genes are TRBV9 and TRBJ2-7, with 7 bases identical to TRBD2. The CDR3 consists of 14 residues. V trimming: 4 bases; J trimming: 2 bases; junction bases outside the gene matches: 6. Germline lookup yields CDR1 SGDLS and CDR2 YYNGEE. As DNA, the CDR3 is TGTGCCAGCAGCCCGGGGGGTTCCACCTACGAGCAGTACTTC. This sequence encodes CASSPGGSTYEQYF.

The chain recombines TRBV9 with TRBJ2-1; TRBD2 matches 14 bases. The CDR3 spans 16 residues. V trimming: 2 bases; J trimming: 9 bases; junction bases outside the gene matches: 7. The germline CDR1 and CDR2 sequences are SGDLS and YYNGEE. CDR3 region: CASSVRLAGGYSEQFF. CDR3 sequence (DNA): TGTGCCAGCAGCGTGAGACTAGCGGGAGGGTATAGTGAGCAGTTCTTC.

The rearrangement joins TRBV10-3 to TRBJ2-5; 13 nucleotides agree with TRBD2. The CDR3 spans 17 residues. Germline assignment: CDR1 ENHRY and CDR2 SYGVKD. J lost 5 bases, V lost 6 bases, and 12 bases had no gene match. The CDR3 bases are TGTGCCATCAGCCGTCTACTAGCGGGGGGGCGAGGGGAGACCCAGTACTTC. Its protein is CAISRLLAGGRGETQYF.

The chain recombines TRBV5-1 with TRBJ1-1; D gene unclear. Germline CDR1 reads SGHRS; CDR2 reads YFSETQ. There are 15 residues in the CDR3. Trimming removed 3 bases at V and 2 bases at J, with 14 bases between. CDR3 in amino acids: CASSWGRGLNTEAFF. The CDR3 DNA reads TGCGCCAGCAGCTGGGGTCGAGGGCTAAACACTGAAGCTTTCTTT.

This clone was seen a few times. J is TRBJ2-1 and V is TRBV7-6; D remains unclear. Trimming shortened V by 2 bases and J by 5 bases, and 10 bases separated the two germline ends. Germline CDR1 and CDR2: SGHVS and FNYEAQ. This CDR3 has 14 residues. The CDR3 DNA reads TGTGCCAGCAGCTTACAATGGGCCAACAATGAGCAGTTCTTC. Residues: CASSLQWANNEQFF.

This rearrangement joins TRBV6-4 to TRBJ2-3; 7 bases agree with TRBD2. Germline values: CDR1 MRHNA, CDR2 SNTAGT. CDR3 length equals 14 residues. The V gene end was trimmed by 4 bases and the J gene end by 6 bases; junction bases not matched to a gene: 7. In DNA, the CDR3 is TGTGCCAGCAGTGCCGGGACTATATCGGATACGCAGTATTTT. As protein: CASSAGTISDTQYF.

The chain carries TRBV7-9 and TRBJ2-1, with D possibly TRBD2 on 7 matching bases. Germline loops: CDR1 SEHNR, CDR2 FQNEAQ (reference sequence). V was cut by 1 base and J by 4 bases, with 23 bases left in between. The CDR3 runs to 19 residues. CDR3 loop: CASSLVRGGGSRSYNEQFF. The CDR3 DNA sequence: TGTGCCAGCAGCTTAGTTCGGGGAGGGGGGTCCAGAAGTTACAATGAGCAGTTCTTC.

V usage is TRBV7-9 and J usage is TRBJ2-5; TRBD2 agrees at 15 bases. The V and J ends lost 4 bases and 5 bases, in that order; junction bases with no gene match: 8. This CDR3 is built from 17 residues. Germline CDR1 and CDR2: SEHNR and FQNEAQ (reference sequence). The CDR3 region has the DNA TGTGCCAGCAGCTCTACGGGACTAGCGGGGGGCTGGGAGACCCAGTACTTC. Protein sequence: CASSSTGLAGGWETQYF.

This chain links TRBV30 with TRBJ2-4, with a possible D match to TRBD1 (6 bases). Per the germline V gene, CDR1 is GTSNPN and CDR2 is SVGIG (reference sequence). Trimming took off 4 bases at V and 9 bases at J, with 13 bases between the two ends. The CDR3 runs 12 residues. The CDR3 is CAWTQQGGIQYF. CDR3 nucleotides: TGTGCCTGGACCCAACAGGGTGGCATTCAGTACTTC.

The chain carries TRBV19 and TRBJ1-1; D remains ambiguous. This CDR3 region has 17 residues. The ends were cut back, 2 bases at V and 3 bases at J, with 19 bases in the middle. Germline lookup yields CDR1 LNHDA and CDR2 SQIVND (reference sequence). CDR3 amino acids: CASSILVRGEWDTEAFF. In nucleotides, the CDR3 is TGTGCCAGTAGTATATTAGTCCGGGGAGAATGGGACACTGAAGCTTTCTTT. Drawing the rest from reference TRBV19 and TRBJ1-1, the complete variable domain is DGGITQSPKYLFRKEGQNVTLSCEQNLNHDAMYWYRQDPGQGLRLIYYSQIVNDFQKGDIAEGYSVSREKKESFPLTVTSAQKNPTAFYLCASSILVRGEWDTEAFFGQGTRLTVV.

This chain uses TRBV7-2 with TRBJ2-7; 12 nucleotides match TRBD2. CDR1 is SGHTA and CDR2 is FQGNSA in the germline V gene. V gave up 2 bases and J gave up 0 bases; unmatched junction bases: 5. This CDR3 has 17 amino acids. CDR3: CASSLRLAGAPSYEQYF. CDR3 DNA sequence: TGTGCCAGCAGCTTACGACTAGCGGGAGCCCCCTCCTACGAGCAGTACTTC.

The V call is TRBV28, the J call TRBJ2-3; 13 bases line up with TRBD2. The CDR3 is 16 residues long. CDR1 MDHEN and CDR2 SYDVKM come from the germline V gene. Trimming at V came to 10 bases and at J to 4 bases, leaving 11 bases not matched to a gene. CDR3 nucleotides: TGTGCCATCCGTAGCTGGACTAGCGGGAGCGCAGATACGCAGTATTTT. Its translation: CAIRSWTSGSADTQYF.

The rearrangement links TRBV19 to TRBJ1-3; no clear D gene. V lost 5 bases to trimming and J lost 3 bases, with 8 bases between them. This CDR3 spans 13 amino acids. Germline loops: CDR1 LNHDA, CDR2 SQIVND (reference sequence). In DNA, the CDR3 is TGTGCCAGTAGTCCAAACAGTGGAAACACCATATATTTT. This sequence encodes CASSPNSGNTIYF.

The gene calls are TRBV9 and TRBJ1-2; TRBD1 is a possible D gene (5 bases). Germline-derived CDR1 and CDR2 are SGDLS and YYNGEE. The CDR3 is made up of 15 amino acids. V dropped 0 bases and J dropped 5 bases, with 14 bases sitting between them. The CDR3 protein is CASSVDGLQGYGYTF. The CDR3 DNA reads TGTGCCAGCAGCGTAGATGGCCTTCAGGGATATGGCTACACCTTC.

V is TRBV21-1 and J is TRBJ1-5. TRBV21-1 is assigned pseudogene status. This CDR3 region has 18 residues. Here the CDR3 DNA reads TGTGCCAGCAGCAACCCCCCGGGGGGTTTGAATACAAATCAGCCCCAGCATTTT. Translation: CASSNPPGGLNTNQPQHF.

This clone occurred once. The CDR3 nucleotides are TGTGCCTGGAGTGTCGGGGGTAATGGCTACACCTTC. The encoded protein is CAWSVGGNGYTF. The rearrangement joins TRBV30 to TRBJ1-2; D perhaps matches TRBD1 (5 bases). This CDR3 is built from 12 residues. V was trimmed by 0 bases and J by 6 bases, leaving 8 bases between them. Germline V lookup: CDR1 GTSNPN, CDR2 SVGIG (reference sequence).

The J gene is TRBJ2-3, the V gene TRBV9; 14 bases fit TRBD2. Germline V gives CDR1 SGDLS, CDR2 YYNGEE. The length of the CDR3 is 18 residues. Trimming at V came to 4 bases and at J to 7 bases, leaving 14 bases not matched to a gene. The CDR3 DNA is TGTGCCAGCAGCCCCAACCCCGGGACTAGCGGGGGTTTGTATACGCAGTATTTT. Translated: CASSPNPGTSGGLYTQYF.

This rearrangement joins TRBV5-1 to TRBJ2-3; TRBD2 agrees at 11 bases. Germline lookup yields CDR1 SGHRS and CDR2 YFSETQ. Germline trimming cut 7 bases from V and 2 bases from J; bases unmatched to any gene: 6. The CDR3 has 15 amino acids. CDR3 nucleotide sequence: TGCGCCAGCGGACCGACTAGCGGGGTCACAGATACGCAGTATTTT. Translation: CASGPTSGVTDTQYF.

This clone was observed a single time. The chain joins TRBV7-2 to TRBJ2-5, with a possible D match to TRBD1 (7 bases). The CDR3 contains 14 residues. CDR1 is SGHTA and CDR2 is FQGNSA in the germline V gene. Deletions cut 5 bases from V and 1 base from J, with 11 bases between. CDR3 bases: TGTGCCAGCAGCGGAGGGGGCCTCCAAGAGACCCAGTACTTC. This translates into CASSGGGLQETQYF.